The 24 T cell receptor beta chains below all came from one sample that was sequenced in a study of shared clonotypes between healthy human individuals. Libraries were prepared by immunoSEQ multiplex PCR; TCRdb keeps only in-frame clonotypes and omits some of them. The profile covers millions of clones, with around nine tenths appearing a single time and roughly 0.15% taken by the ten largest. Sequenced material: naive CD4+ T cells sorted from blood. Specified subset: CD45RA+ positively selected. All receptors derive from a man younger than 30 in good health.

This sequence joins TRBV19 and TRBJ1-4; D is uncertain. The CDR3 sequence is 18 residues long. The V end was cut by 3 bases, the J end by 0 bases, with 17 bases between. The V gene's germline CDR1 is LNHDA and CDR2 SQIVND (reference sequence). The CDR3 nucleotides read TGTGCCAGTAGTATCGATCTGGACGCATCTTCAACTAATGAAAAACTGTTTTTT. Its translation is CASSIDLDASSTNEKLFF.

The CDR3 DNA follows: TGTGCCAGCAGGGCTCGGGGGGGCGGAACCTACGAGCAGTACTTC. It translates to CASRARGGGTYEQYF. This sequence joins TRBV6-5 and TRBJ2-7; 8 bases agree with TRBD2. V was clipped by 6 bases and J by 2 bases; unmatched bases: 9. The CDR3 covers 15 residues. Germline lookup yields CDR1 MNHEY and CDR2 SVGAGI.

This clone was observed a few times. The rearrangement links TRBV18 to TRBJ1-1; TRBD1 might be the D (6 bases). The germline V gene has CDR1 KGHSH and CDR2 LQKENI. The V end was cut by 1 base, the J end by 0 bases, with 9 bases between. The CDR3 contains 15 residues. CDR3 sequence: CASSPQGTLNTEAFF. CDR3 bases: TGTGCCAGCTCACCACAGGGGACACTGAACACTGAAGCTTTCTTT.

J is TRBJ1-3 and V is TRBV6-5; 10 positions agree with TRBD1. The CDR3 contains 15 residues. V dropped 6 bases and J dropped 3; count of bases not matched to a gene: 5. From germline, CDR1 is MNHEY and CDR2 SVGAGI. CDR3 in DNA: TGTGCCAGCAGGCTGGACAGGGGGGTTGGAAACACCATATATTTT. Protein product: CASRLDRGVGNTIYF.

CDR3: CASSEAGTSASYEQYF. CDR3 bases: TGTGCCAGCAGTGAAGCAGGGACTAGCGCCTCCTACGAGCAGTACTTC. This chain joins TRBV6-1 and TRBJ2-7; 10 bases are shared with TRBD2. The V gene's germline CDR1 is MNHNS and CDR2 SASEGT. V lost 0 bases and J lost 0; bases outside the gene matches: 2. The CDR3 covers 16 residues.

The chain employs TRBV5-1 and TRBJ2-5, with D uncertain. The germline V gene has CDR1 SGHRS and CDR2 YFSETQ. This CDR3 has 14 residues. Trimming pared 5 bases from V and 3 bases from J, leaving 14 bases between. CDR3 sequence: CASRRNGEEETQYF. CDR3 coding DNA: TGCGCCAGCAGGAGGAACGGAGAAGAAGAGACCCAGTACTTC.

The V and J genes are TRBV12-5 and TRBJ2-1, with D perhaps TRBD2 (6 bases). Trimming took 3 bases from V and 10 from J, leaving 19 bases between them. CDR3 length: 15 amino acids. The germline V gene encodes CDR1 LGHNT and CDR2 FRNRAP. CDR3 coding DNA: TGTGCTAGTGGTTTAGGGCTAGCGCCGGGTGACGAGCAGTTCTTC. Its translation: CASGLGLAPGDEQFF.

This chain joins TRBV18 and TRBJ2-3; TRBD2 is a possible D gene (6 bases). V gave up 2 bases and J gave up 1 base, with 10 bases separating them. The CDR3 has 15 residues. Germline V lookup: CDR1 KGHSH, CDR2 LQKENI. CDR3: CASSPETGGTDTQYF. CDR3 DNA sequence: TGTGCCAGCTCACCAGAAACGGGGGGCACAGATACGCAGTATTTT.

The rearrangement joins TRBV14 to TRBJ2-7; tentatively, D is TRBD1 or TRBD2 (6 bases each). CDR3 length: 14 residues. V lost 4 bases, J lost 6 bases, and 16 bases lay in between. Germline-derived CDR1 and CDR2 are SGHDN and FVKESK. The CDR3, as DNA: TGTGCCAGCAGCCCGCTTGGGGGGCCATCCGAGCAGTACTTC. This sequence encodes CASSPLGGPSEQYF.

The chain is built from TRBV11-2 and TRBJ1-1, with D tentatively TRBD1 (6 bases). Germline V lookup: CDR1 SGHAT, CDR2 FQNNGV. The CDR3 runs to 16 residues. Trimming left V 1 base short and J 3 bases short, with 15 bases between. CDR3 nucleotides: TGTGCCAGCAGCTTAGGGGGGGACATAACTTACACTGAAGCTTTCTTT. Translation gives CASSLGGDITYTEAFF. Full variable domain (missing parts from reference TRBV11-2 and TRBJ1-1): EAGVAQSPRYKIIEKRQSVAFWCNPISGHATLYWYQQILGQGPKLLIQFQNNGVVDDSQLPKDRFSAERLKGVDSTLKIQPAKLEDSAVYLCASSLGGDITYTEAFFGQGTRLTVV.

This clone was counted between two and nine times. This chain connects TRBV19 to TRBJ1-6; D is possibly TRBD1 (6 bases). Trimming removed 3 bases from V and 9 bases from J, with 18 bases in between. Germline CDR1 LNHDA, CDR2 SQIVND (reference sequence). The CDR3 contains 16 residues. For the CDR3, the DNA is TGTGCCAGTAGTATGGCAGGGGAGGGACGCGCTTCACCCCTCCACTTT. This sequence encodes CASSMAGEGRASPLHF.

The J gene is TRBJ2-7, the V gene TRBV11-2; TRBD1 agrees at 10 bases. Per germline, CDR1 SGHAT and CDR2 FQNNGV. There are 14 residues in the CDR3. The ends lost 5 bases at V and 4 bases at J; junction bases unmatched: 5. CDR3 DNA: TGTGCCAGCAGCGGGCGGGACAGGGGATACGAGCAGTACTTC. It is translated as CASSGRDRGYEQYF.

CDR3 DNA sequence: TGCAGTGGACAAGGGGCCCCTGAAGCTTTCTTT. Translated: CSGQGAPEAFF. The chain uses TRBV20-1 and TRBJ1-1; weak D call: TRBD1 (5 bases). In germline, CDR1 is DFQATT, CDR2 SNEGSKA (reference sequence). The germline V and J ends were trimmed by 7 bases and 6 bases, with 12 bases remaining between them. The CDR3 sequence is 11 residues long.

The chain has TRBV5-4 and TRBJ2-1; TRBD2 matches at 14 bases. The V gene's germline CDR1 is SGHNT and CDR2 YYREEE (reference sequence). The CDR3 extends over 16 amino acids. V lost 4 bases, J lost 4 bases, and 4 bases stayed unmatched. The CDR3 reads CASSKTSGGEYNEQFF. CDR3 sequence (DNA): TGTGCCAGCAGCAAGACTAGCGGGGGGGAGTACAATGAGCAGTTCTTC. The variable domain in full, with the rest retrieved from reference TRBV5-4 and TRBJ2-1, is ETGVTQSPTHLIKTRGQQVTLRCSSQSGHNTVSWYQQALGQGPQFIFQYYREEENGRGNFPPRFSGLQFPNYSSELNVNALELDDSALYLCASSKTSGGEYNEQFFGPGTRLTVL.

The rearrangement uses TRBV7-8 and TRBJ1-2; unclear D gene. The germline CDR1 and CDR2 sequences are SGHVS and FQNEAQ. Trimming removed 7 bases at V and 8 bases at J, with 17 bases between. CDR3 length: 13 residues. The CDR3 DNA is TGTGCCAGCACCCCAGTTGGGTCTCACGGCTACACCTTC. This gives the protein CASTPVGSHGYTF. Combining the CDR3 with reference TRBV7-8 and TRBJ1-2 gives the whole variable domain GAGVSQSPRYKVAKRGQDVALRCDPISGHVSLFWYQQALGQGPEFLTYFQNEAQLDKSGLPSDRFFAERPEGSVSTLKIQRTQQEDSAVYLCASTPVGSHGYTFGSGTRLTVV.

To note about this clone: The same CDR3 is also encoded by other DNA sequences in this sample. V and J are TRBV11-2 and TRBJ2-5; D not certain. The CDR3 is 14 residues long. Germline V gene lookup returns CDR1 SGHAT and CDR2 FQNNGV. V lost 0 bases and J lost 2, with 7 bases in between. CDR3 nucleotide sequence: TGTGCCAGCAGCTTAGACGGAAGACAAGAGACCCAGTACTTC. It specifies CASSLDGRQETQYF.

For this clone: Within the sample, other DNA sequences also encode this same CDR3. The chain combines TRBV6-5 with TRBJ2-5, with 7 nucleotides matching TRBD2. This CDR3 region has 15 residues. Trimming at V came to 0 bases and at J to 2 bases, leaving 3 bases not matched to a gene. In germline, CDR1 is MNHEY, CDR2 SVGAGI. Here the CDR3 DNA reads TGTGCCAGCAGTTACTCGCGGCGGGGGCAAGAGACCCAGTACTTC. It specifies CASSYSRRGQETQYF.

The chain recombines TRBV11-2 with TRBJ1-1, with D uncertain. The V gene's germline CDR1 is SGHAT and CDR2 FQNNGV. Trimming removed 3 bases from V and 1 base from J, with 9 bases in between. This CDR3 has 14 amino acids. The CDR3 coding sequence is TGTGCCAGCAGCTTGACCGTAGGGAACACTGAAGCTTTCTTT. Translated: CASSLTVGNTEAFF.

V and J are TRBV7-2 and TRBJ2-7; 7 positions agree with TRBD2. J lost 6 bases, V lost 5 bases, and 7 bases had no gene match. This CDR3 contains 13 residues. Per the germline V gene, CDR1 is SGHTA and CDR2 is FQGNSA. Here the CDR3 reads CASSPWTRREQYF. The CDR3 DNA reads TGTGCCAGCAGCCCTTGGACTAGACGCGAGCAGTACTTC.

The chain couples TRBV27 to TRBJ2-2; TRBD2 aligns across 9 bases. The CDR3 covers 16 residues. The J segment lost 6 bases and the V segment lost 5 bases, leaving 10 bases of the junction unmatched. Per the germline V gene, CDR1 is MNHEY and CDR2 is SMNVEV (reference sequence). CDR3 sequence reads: CASSLLPAGGPGELFF. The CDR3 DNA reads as TGTGCCAGCAGTCTATTGCCAGCGGGAGGACCCGGGGAGCTGTTTTTT.

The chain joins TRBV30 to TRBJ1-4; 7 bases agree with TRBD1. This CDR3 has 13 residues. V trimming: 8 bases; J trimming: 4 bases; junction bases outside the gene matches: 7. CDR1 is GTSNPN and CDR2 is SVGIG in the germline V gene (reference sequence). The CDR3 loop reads CASNQGVNEKLFF. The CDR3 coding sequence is TGTGCCAGTAACCAGGGGGTTAATGAAAAACTGTTTTTT.

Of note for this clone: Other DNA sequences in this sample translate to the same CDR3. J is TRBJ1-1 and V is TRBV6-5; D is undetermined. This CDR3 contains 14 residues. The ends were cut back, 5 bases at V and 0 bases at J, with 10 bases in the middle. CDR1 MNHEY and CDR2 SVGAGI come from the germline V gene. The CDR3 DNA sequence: TGTGCCAGCAGTCGAGGACGGGTGAACACTGAAGCTTTCTTT. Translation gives CASSRGRVNTEAFF.

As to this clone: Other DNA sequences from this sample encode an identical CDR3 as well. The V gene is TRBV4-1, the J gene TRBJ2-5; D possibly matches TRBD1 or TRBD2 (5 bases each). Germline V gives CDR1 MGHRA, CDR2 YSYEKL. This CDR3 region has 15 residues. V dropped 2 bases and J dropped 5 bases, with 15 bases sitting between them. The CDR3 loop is CASSQLTGGRETQYF. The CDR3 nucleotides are TGCGCCAGCAGCCAACTAACAGGAGGACGGGAGACCCAGTACTTC.

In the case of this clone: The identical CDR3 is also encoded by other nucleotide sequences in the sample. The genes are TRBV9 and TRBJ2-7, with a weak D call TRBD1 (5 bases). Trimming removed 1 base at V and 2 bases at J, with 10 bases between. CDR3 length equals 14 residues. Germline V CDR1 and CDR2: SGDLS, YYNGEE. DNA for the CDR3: TGTGCCAGCAGCGTAACATCAGGGACCTACGAGCAGTACTTC. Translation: CASSVTSGTYEQYF.